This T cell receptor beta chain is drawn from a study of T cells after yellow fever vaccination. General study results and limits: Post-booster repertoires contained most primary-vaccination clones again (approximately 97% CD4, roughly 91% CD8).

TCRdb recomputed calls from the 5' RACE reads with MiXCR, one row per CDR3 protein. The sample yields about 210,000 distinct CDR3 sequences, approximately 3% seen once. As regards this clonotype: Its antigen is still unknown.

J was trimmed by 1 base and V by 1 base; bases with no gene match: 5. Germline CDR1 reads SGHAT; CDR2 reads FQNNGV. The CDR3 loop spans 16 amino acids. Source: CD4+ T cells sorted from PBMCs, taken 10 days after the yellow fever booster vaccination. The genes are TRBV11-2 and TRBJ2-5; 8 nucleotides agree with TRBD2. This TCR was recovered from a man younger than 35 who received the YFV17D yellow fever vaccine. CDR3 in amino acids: CASSLASAGGQETQYF. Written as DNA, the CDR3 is TGTGCCAGCAGCTTAGCTTCGGCGGGGGGCCAAGAGACCCAGTACTTC.